Below, 28 T cell receptor beta chains from the same sample are listed, as sequenced in a study of T cells in localized non-small cell lung cancer. Clones were read by immunoSEQ multiplex PCR, and TCRdb kept only the in-frame ones, dropping some. This table has nearly 3,500 clones, around 21% appearing once. This specimen consisted of lung tumor tissue, obtained before any cancer treatment. The receptor source for this set is a woman aged 35 to 70 with stage III squamous cell lung carcinoma.

The V and J genes are TRBV15 and TRBJ2-3, with D tentatively TRBD2 (5 bases). Germline CDR1 and CDR2: LNHNV and YYDKDF (reference sequence). This CDR3 is built from 16 residues. Trimming removed 2 bases at V and 2 bases at J, with 14 bases between. The CDR3 here is CATSRLGSGPTDTQYF. In DNA form, the CDR3 reads TGTGCCACCAGCAGATTGGGGAGCGGACCCACAGATACGCAGTATTTT.

The J gene is TRBJ1-1, the V gene TRBV29-1; D is uncertain. The CDR3 extends over 13 amino acids. V gave up 4 bases and J gave up 0 bases, with 9 bases separating them. Germline V gives CDR1 SQVTM, CDR2 ANQGSEA. The CDR3 protein is CSVAPELNTEAFF. The CDR3 coding sequence is TGCAGCGTTGCTCCAGAGTTGAACACTGAAGCTTTCTTT.

There are a few counts of this clone. The rearrangement links TRBV6-8 to TRBJ1-4; D call uncertain. Germline lookup yields CDR1 MNHGY and CDR2 SAAAGT. The CDR3 consists of 14 residues. Trimming cost V 5 bases and J 0 bases, with 7 bases left between them. This CDR3 is CASSRTTTNEKLFF. CDR3 sequence (DNA): TGTGCCAGCAGTCGAACGACAACTAATGAAAAACTGTTTTTT.

The chain has TRBV11-3 and TRBJ1-1; D is unclear. V lost 1 base, J lost 0 bases, and 9 bases lay in between. From germline, CDR1 is SGHNT and CDR2 YENEEA. The CDR3 length is 15 residues. The CDR3 protein is CASSLVGQMNTEAFF. The DNA for the CDR3 is TGTGCCAGCAGCTTAGTGGGTCAAATGAACACTGAAGCTTTCTTT.

This clone is labeled medium-sized. J is TRBJ1-1 and V is TRBV6-7; D uncertain. TRBV6-7 is classed as an ORF, of uncertain function. Trimming removed 3 bases from V and 8 bases from J, with 7 bases in between. The length of the CDR3 is 11 residues. CDR3 bases: TGTGCCAGCAGTTATAGTGGGGAAGCTTTCTTT. Its protein product is CASSYSGEAFF.

The chain combines TRBV11-3 with TRBJ2-2; 8 nucleotides line up with TRBD2. The V and J ends lost 5 bases and 5 bases, in that order; junction bases with no gene match: 10. In germline, CDR1 is SGHNT, CDR2 YENEEA. The CDR3 has 16 residues. This CDR3 reads CASSPGGTTFTGELFF. The CDR3 bases are TGTGCCAGCAGCCCGGGGGGGACTACCTTTACCGGGGAGCTGTTTTTT.

The chain is built from TRBV10-2 and TRBJ2-2; 8 bases are shared with TRBD1. The CDR3 contains 14 residues. V trimming: 6 bases; J trimming: 5 bases; junction bases outside the gene matches: 5. Germline V gene sequence: CDR1 WSHSY, CDR2 SAAADI. CDR3 nucleotide sequence: TGCGCCAGCAGGACAGGGGAGATGACCGGGGAGCTGTTTTTT. Translated: CASRTGEMTGELFF.

The chain has TRBV6-8 and TRBJ2-2; possibly TRBD1 for D (6 bases). With 2 bases removed from V and 2 bases from J, the gap between germline ends came to 15 bases. The CDR3 is 17 residues long. Germline CDR1 and CDR2: MNHGY and SAAAGT. The CDR3 reads CASSYPQGSTNTGELFF. The CDR3 DNA is TGTGCCAGCAGTTACCCTCAGGGGTCCACTAACACCGGGGAGCTGTTTTTT.

V gene TRBV15 combines with J gene TRBJ2-3, with D tentatively TRBD2 (5 bases). The germline V gene has CDR1 LNHNV and CDR2 YYDKDF (reference sequence). Between the trimmed V and J ends, which lost 3 bases and 2 bases, there was a span of 15 bases. The CDR3 contains 16 residues. CDR3: CATSSGAGLLTDTQYF. The CDR3 region has the DNA TGTGCCACCAGCAGTGGAGCAGGACTCCTCACAGATACGCAGTATTTT.

This clone was seen more than once but under ten times. V usage is TRBV6-8 and J usage is TRBJ2-7; 8 bases are shared with TRBD1. Germline trimming cut 7 bases from V and 6 bases from J; bases unmatched to any gene: 11. The germline gives CDR1 MNHGY, CDR2 SAAAGT. CDR3 length: 14 amino acids. The CDR3 spells CASKLQGVASEQYF. In DNA form, the CDR3 reads TGTGCCAGCAAGCTACAGGGGGTCGCCTCCGAGCAGTACTTC.

The DNA of the CDR3 is TGTGCCAGCAGCCCGCCCAGTTTCAGCGGGAGAATTGTCTACGAGCAGTACTTC. It is translated as CASSPPSFSGRIVYEQYF. J is TRBJ2-7 and V is TRBV11-3; 8 positions agree with TRBD2. Germline trimming cut 5 bases from V and 3 bases from J; bases unmatched to any gene: 18. The CDR3 is 18 residues long. Germline lookup yields CDR1 SGHNT and CDR2 YENEEA. The whole variable domain, remainder taken from reference TRBV11-3 and TRBJ2-7, is EAGVVQSPRYKIIEKKQPVAFWCNPISGHNTLYWYLQNLGQGPELLIRYENEEAVDDSQLPKDRFSAERLKGVDSTLKIQPAELGDSAVYLCASSPPSFSGRIVYEQYFGPGTRLTVT.

This clone was seen a handful of times. V usage is TRBV11-3 and J usage is TRBJ2-7; D is possibly TRBD1 or TRBD2 (5 bases each). The ends were cut back, 5 bases at V and 1 base at J, with 24 bases in the middle. The CDR3 consists of 18 residues. The V gene's germline CDR1 is SGHNT and CDR2 YENEEA. This CDR3 reads CASSLDDIFREGSYEQYF. CDR3 sequence (DNA): TGTGCCAGCAGCCTCGACGATATTTTCCGAGAGGGGTCCTACGAGCAGTACTTC.

This clone qualifies as medium-sized. The chain combines TRBV23-1 with TRBJ2-1, with D possibly TRBD2 on 5 matching bases. TRBV23-1 is an ORF; its function is uncertain. This CDR3 region has 14 residues. V lost 6 bases and J 3 bases, leaving 12 bases between the germline ends. CDR3 protein: CASSQADDYNEQFF. DNA of the CDR3: TGCGCCAGCAGCCAAGCGGACGACTACAATGAGCAGTTCTTC.

The CDR3 is CATSRALAGGGADTQYF. Here the CDR3 DNA reads TGTGCCACCAGCAGGGCTTTGGCAGGGGGAGGTGCAGATACGCAGTATTTT. The chain links TRBV15 to TRBJ2-3; D might be TRBD1 (7 bases). The germline V gene encodes CDR1 LNHNV and CDR2 YYDKDF (reference sequence). The CDR3 covers 17 residues. Trimming pared 3 bases from V and 4 bases from J, leaving 20 bases between.

The rearrangement links TRBV28 to TRBJ2-7, with 7 bases fitting TRBD2. Trimming at V came to 7 bases and at J to 7 bases, leaving 10 bases not matched to a gene. The CDR3 runs 13 residues. Germline CDR1 and CDR2: MDHEN and SYDVKM. CDR3 DNA sequence: TGTGCCAGCATCGTTACGGGGGGTAATGAGCAGTACTTC. Its protein product is CASIVTGGNEQYF.

The chain employs TRBV28 and TRBJ1-4, with TRBD1 matching over 7 bases. CDR3 length: 15 residues. Per germline, CDR1 MDHEN and CDR2 SYDVKM. The junction had 9 bases not matched to a gene; V was cut back by 5 bases and J by 6 bases. In nucleotides, the CDR3 is TGTGCCAGCAGTAGGGGACGGACAGGAGATGAAAAACTGTTTTTT. Translating it yields CASSRGRTGDEKLFF.

This clone was seen more than once but under ten times. This chain joins TRBV9 and TRBJ2-7; TRBD1 agrees at 7 bases. The CDR3 runs 15 residues. Looked up from germline, CDR1 is SGDLS and CDR2 is YYNGEE. Unmatched junction bases numbered 10, after V lost 3 bases and J lost 4 bases. Here the CDR3 reads CASSARDSKRYEQYF. The CDR3 coding sequence is TGTGCCAGCAGCGCCCGGGACAGCAAGAGATACGAGCAGTACTTC.

This clone showed up just a few times. The chain uses TRBV11-3 and TRBJ1-3; D may be TRBD1 (5 bases). The V gene's germline CDR1 is SGHNT and CDR2 YENEEA. This CDR3 has 15 residues. Deletions cut 5 bases from V and 0 bases from J, with 11 bases between. CDR3 sequence (DNA): TGTGCCAGCAGCACCGGGACGGCCTCTGGAAACACCATATATTTT. This translates into CASSTGTASGNTIYF.

This clone occurred a few times. CDR3 sequence (DNA): TGTGCCTGGACCCCGGGTGGAAACACCATATATTTT. Protein sequence: CAWTPGGNTIYF. This rearrangement joins TRBV30 to TRBJ1-3; D is uncertain. V was trimmed by 4 bases and J by 3 bases, leaving 7 bases between them. The CDR3 has 12 amino acids. Germline lookup yields CDR1 GTSNPN and CDR2 SVGIG (reference sequence).

The rearrangement links TRBV11-3 to TRBJ2-5; D is tentatively TRBD1 or TRBD2 (5 bases each). Germline loops: CDR1 SGHNT, CDR2 YENEEA. The V gene lost 2 bases and the J gene lost 7 bases, with 14 bases spanning the gap. This CDR3 has 14 residues. The DNA of the CDR3 is TGTGCCAGCAGCTTATTGGGGGAATTTCGGACCCAGTACTTC. Translating it yields CASSLLGEFRTQYF.

The gene calls are TRBV28 and TRBJ2-7, with TRBD2 matching over 10 bases. V trimming: 8 bases; J trimming: 3 bases; junction bases outside the gene matches: 13. The germline gives CDR1 MDHEN, CDR2 SYDVKM. The CDR3 runs to 16 residues. The CDR3 loop reads CASLEGTRTSGYEQYF. In nucleotides, the CDR3 is TGTGCCAGCCTAGAAGGGACCCGGACTAGCGGCTACGAGCAGTACTTC.

This clone is a singleton in its sample. The rearrangement links TRBV25-1 to TRBJ2-1, with 12 bases lining up with TRBD1. CDR1 is MGHDK, CDR2 SYGVNS, per germline. The CDR3 runs 17 residues. The V gene end was trimmed by 4 bases and the J gene end by 4 bases; junction bases not matched to a gene: 8. The CDR3 nucleotides are TGTGCCAGCAGTGGGGGGACAGGGGGCGCGGCATACAATGAGCAGTTCTTC. It translates to CASSGGTGGAAYNEQFF.

This clone was detected a few times. The gene calls are TRBV4-1 and TRBJ1-1; possibly TRBD1 for D (6 bases). CDR1 is MGHRA and CDR2 is YSYEKL in the germline V gene. This CDR3 is built from 15 residues. The ends were cut back, 5 bases at V and 3 bases at J, with 16 bases in the middle. Written as DNA, the CDR3 is TGCGCCAGCAGCTCATCAGGGGTAGGGGACACTGAAGCTTTCTTT. It specifies CASSSSGVGDTEAFF.

In its sample, this clone was seen a few times. The chain uses TRBV6-7 and TRBJ1-2, with a tentative D call TRBD1 (6 bases). TRBV6-7 is recorded as an ORF, its role being uncertain. This CDR3 spans 16 amino acids. Trimming took 2 bases from V and 2 from J, leaving 15 bases between them. In DNA form, the CDR3 reads TGTGCCAGCAGTTACGACGATCGGGACACCAACTATGGCTACACCTTC. Translating it yields CASSYDDRDTNYGYTF.

This clone was detected a few times. The germline gene is not matched at one end of the junction; a read error may be the cause. V usage is TRBV11-3 and J usage is TRBJ1-1; 7 nucleotides align to TRBD1. The germline V gene has CDR1 SGHNT and CDR2 YENEEA. The CDR3 is made up of 14 amino acids. CDR3 in amino acids: CASSLGIGGGTAGF. The CDR3 bases are TGTGCCAGCAGCTTAGGCATAGGGGGCGGAACAGCGGGGTTT.

At least ten counts were recorded for this clone. The chain carries TRBV11-3 and TRBJ2-7, with a tentative D call TRBD1 (5 bases). The germline V and J ends were trimmed by 1 base and 3 bases, with 13 bases remaining between them. CDR3 length: 15 residues. The V gene's germline CDR1 is SGHNT and CDR2 YENEEA. CDR3 sequence: CASSLVQGSSYEQYF. CDR3 nucleotide sequence: TGTGCCAGCAGCTTAGTCCAGGGCTCCAGCTACGAGCAGTACTTC.

This clone has ten or more counts. This chain uses TRBV11-3 with TRBJ2-5; the D gene is possibly TRBD1 (5 bases). Germline V gives CDR1 SGHNT, CDR2 YENEEA. This CDR3 has 18 residues. Trimming stripped 7 bases from V and 0 bases from J, with 24 bases between. This CDR3 is CASIPGRTGLRDQETQYF. CDR3 bases: TGTGCCAGCATCCCGGGTCGTACGGGTCTCAGGGACCAAGAGACCCAGTACTTC.

The sample holds one count of this clone. This sequence joins TRBV19 and TRBJ2-1, with 7 bases aligning to TRBD2. The junction had 8 bases not matched to a gene; V was cut back by 4 bases and J by 8 bases. Germline V gives CDR1 LNHDA, CDR2 SQIVND (reference sequence). The CDR3 sequence is 14 residues long. This chain's CDR3 is CASSRSGTPYEQFF. The CDR3 DNA sequence: TGTGCCAGTAGTAGGAGCGGGACCCCCTATGAGCAGTTCTTC. The complete variable domain, with remaining parts taken from reference TRBV19 and TRBJ2-1, reads DGGITQSPKYLFRKEGQNVTLSCEQNLNHDAMYWYRQDPGQGLRLIYYSQIVNDFQKGDIAEGYSVSREKKESFPLTVTSAQKNPTAFYLCASSRSGTPYEQFFGPGTRLTVL.